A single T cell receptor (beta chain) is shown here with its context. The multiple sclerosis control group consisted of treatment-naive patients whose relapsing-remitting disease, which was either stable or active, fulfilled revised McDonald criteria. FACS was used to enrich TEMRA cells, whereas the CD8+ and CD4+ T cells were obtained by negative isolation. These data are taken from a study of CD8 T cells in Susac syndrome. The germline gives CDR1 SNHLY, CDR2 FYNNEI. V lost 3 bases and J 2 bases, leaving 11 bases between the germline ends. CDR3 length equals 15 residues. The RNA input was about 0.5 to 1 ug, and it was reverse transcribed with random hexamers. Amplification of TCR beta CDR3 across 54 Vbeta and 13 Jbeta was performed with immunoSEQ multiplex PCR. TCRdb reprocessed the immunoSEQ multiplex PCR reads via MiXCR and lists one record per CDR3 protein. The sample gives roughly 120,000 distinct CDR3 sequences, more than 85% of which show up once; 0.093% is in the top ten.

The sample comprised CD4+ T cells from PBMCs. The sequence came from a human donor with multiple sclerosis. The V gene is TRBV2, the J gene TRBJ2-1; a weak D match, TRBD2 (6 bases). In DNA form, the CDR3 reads TGTGCCAGCAGTGAGGCCGGGGAGGCCTACAATGAGCAGTTCTTC. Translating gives CASSEAGEAYNEQFF.